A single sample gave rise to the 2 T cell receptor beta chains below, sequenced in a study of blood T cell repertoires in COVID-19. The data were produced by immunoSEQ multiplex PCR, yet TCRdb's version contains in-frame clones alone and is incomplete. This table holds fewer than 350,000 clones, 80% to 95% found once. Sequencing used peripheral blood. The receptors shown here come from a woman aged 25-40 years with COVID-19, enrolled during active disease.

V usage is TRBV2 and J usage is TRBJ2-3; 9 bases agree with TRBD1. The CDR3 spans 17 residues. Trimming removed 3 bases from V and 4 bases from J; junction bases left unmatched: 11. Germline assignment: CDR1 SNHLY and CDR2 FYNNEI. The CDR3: CASSEEWTGVFADTQYF. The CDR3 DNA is TGTGCCAGCAGTGAGGAGTGGACAGGGGTTTTTGCAGATACGCAGTATTTT.

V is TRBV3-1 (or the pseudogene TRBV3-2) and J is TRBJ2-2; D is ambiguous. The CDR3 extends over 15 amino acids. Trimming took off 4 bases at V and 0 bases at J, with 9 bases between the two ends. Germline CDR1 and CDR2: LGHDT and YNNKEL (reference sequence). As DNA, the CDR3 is TGTGCCAGCAGCCCGCAGTACGCGAACACCGGGGAGCTGTTTTTT. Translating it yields CASSPQYANTGELFF.